This TCR beta chain was documented in a study of control samples from healthy donors and cancer patients (dated by TCRdb to 2020 to 2021). Library preparation was by the immunoSEQ multiplex PCR assay. TCRdb stores this immuneACCESS table with in-frame sequences only. Part of the clones is absent; in the studies checked, under half of the shortfall reflects unresolved V genes, and no reason is known for the rest. This sample lists 65,000 to 90,000 clones; more than 75% were detected once. 20% to 25% of the sample is held by the ten biggest clonotypes. Comment on this clone: Its target antigen remains unknown. No much larger clone is present one base from it, and per-base qualities are unavailable.

Sequenced: blood. The receptor comes from a man in his forties or fifties in good health.

The DNA sequence follows: TGTGCCACCAGCGGACAGGAAGCTTTCTTT. It codes for CATSGQEAFF. This receptor chain uses TRBV15 and TRBJ1-1; a tentative D match to TRBD1 spans 6 bases. The germline V gene (reference sequence) gives CDR1 as LNHNV and CDR2 as YYDKDF. V is reduced by 5 bases and J by 8 bases, leaving a spacing of 6 bases between them. The CDR3 starts with the cysteine, ends with the phenylalanine, and has 10 residues. The entry retains the CDR3 DNA only, 30 bases that are in frame from base 1.